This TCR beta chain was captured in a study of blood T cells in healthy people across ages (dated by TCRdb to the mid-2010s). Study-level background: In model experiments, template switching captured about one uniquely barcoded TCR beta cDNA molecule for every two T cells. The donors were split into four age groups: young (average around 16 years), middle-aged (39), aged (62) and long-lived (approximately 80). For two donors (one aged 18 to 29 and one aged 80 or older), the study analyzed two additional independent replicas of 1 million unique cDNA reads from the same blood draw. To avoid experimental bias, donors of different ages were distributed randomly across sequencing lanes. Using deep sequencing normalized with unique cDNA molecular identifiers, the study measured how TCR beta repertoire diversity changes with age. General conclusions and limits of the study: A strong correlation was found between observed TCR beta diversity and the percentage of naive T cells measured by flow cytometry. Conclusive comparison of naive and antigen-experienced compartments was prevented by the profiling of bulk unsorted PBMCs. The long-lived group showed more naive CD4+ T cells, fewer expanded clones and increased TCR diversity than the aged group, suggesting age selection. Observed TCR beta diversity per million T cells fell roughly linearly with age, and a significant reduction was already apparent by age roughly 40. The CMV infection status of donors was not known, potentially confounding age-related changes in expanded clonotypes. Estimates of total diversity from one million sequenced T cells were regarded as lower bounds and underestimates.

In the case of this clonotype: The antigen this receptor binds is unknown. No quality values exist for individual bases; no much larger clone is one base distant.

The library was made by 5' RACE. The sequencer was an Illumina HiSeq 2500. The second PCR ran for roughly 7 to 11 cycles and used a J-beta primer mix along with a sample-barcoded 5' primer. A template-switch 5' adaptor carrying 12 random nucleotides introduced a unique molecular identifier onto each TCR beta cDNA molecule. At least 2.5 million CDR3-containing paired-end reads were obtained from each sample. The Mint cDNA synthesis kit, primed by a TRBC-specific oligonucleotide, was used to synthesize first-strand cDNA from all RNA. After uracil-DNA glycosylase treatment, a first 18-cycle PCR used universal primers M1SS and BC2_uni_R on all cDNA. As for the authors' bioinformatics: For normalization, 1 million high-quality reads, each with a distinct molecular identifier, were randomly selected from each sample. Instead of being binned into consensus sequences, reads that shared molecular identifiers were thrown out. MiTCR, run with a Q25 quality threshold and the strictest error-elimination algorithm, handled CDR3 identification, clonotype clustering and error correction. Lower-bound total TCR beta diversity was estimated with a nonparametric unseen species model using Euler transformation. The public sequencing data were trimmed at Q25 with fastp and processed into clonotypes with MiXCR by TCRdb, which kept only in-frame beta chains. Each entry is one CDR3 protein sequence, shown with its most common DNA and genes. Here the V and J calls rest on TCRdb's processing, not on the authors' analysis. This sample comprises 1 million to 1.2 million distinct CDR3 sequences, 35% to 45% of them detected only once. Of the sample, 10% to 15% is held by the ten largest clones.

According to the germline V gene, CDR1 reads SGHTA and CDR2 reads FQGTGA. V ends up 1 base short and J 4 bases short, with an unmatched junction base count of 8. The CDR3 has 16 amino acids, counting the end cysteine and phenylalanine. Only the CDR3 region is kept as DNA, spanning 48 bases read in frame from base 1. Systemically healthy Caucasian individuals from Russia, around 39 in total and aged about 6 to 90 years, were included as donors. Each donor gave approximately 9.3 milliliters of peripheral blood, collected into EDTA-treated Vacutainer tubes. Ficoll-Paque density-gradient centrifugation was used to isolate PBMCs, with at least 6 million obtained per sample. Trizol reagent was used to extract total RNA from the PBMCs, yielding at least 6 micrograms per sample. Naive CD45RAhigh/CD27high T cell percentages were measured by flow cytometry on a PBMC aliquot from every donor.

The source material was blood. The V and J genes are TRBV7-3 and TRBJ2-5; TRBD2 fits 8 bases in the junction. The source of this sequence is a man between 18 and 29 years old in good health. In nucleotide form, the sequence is TGTGCCAGCAGCTTAAGAGGCGGGGGGATATCAGAGACCCAGTACTTC. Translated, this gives CASSLRGGGISETQYF.